These 9 T cell receptor beta chains share one sample of origin, sequenced in a study of T cells in Graves' hyperthyroidism and ophthalmopathy. Amplification targeted TCR beta CDR3 regions from RNA transcripts. Carried out on the TCR CDR3, a first-round RT-PCR used the HTBI primer set. One entry per CDR3 protein, called by TCRdb with MiXCR from the multiplex PCR reads. The sample holds over 500,000 distinct CDR3 sequences, about 16% seen once. Material for sequencing was blood. Receptors were obtained from a woman in her twenties or thirties with Graves' ophthalmopathy.

This clonotype was counted only a few times. This rearrangement joins TRBV20-1 to TRBJ1-5; no definite D call. Trimming left V 1 base short and J 0 bases short, with 7 bases between. The CDR3 runs 14 residues. Germline V gene lookup returns CDR1 DFQATT and CDR2 SNEGSKA (reference sequence). CDR3 region: CSARVGSSNQPQHF. The CDR3 coding sequence is TGCAGTGCTAGAGTGGGGTCTAGCAATCAGCCCCAGCATTTT.

As for this clonotype: A read error is possible here, since a much larger clone lies one base away. The rearrangement uses TRBV30 and TRBJ1-1; no reliable D call. Between the trimmed V and J ends, which lost 4 bases and 4 bases, there was a span of 13 bases. Germline CDR1 is GTSNPN and CDR2 is SVGIG (reference sequence). The CDR3 is made up of 13 amino acids. The CDR3 sequence is CAWNRPISTEAFF. Here the CDR3 DNA reads TGTGCCTGGAATAGGCCGATAAGCACTGAAGCTTTCTTT.

The V and J genes are TRBV4-3 and TRBJ1-1; D uncertain. Looked up from germline, CDR1 is LGHNA and CDR2 is YSLEER. Trimming removed 0 bases at V and 0 bases at J, with 26 bases between. This CDR3 contains 21 residues. CDR3: CASSQEALLLGGSGMNTEAFF. The DNA for the CDR3 is TGCGCCAGCAGCCAAGAGGCCCTTCTCCTTGGAGGGTCCGGTATGAACACTGAAGCTTTCTTT.

This clonotype was seen a few times. The J gene is TRBJ1-1, the V gene TRBV10-3, with 9 bases that match TRBD1. The CDR3 is 15 amino acids. The V gene's germline CDR1 is ENHRY and CDR2 SYGVKD. J was trimmed by 4 bases and V by 4 bases; bases with no gene match: 7. CDR3 bases: TGTGCCATCAGTGCCGAACAGGGGGCGCCCACTGAAGCTTTCTTT. Its translation is CAISAEQGAPTEAFF.

This clonotype has only one observation. The chain carries TRBV20-1 and TRBJ2-3, with 14 nucleotides matching TRBD2. Germline V gene data show CDR1 as DFQATT and CDR2 as SNEGSKA (reference sequence). V shed 5 bases and J 3 bases; nucleotides not matched to a gene: 4. The CDR3 contains 15 residues. The CDR3 loop is CSAQGLAGATDTQYF. Written as DNA, the CDR3 is TGCAGTGCTCAGGGACTAGCGGGAGCAACAGATACGCAGTATTTT.

In this sample, this clonotype turned up many times. The J gene is TRBJ1-6, the V gene TRBV7-2; D possibly corresponds to TRBD1 (5 bases). V gave up 1 base and J gave up 15 bases, with 13 bases separating them. Germline values: CDR1 SGHTA, CDR2 FQGNSA. The CDR3 consists of 13 residues. This CDR3 reads CASSLGGSDHLHF. The DNA of the CDR3 is TGTGCCAGCAGCTTAGGGGGGTCGGATCACCTCCACTTT.

This clonotype was seen a few times. The chain employs TRBV6-4 and TRBJ1-2; possibly TRBD1 for D (6 bases). The germline V gene encodes CDR1 MRHNA and CDR2 SNTAGT. The germline V and J ends were trimmed by 5 bases and 4 bases, with 14 bases remaining between them. This CDR3 region has 14 residues. Here the CDR3 reads CASSSGQPPYGYTF. CDR3 DNA: TGTGCCAGCAGTTCCGGACAGCCCCCCTATGGCTACACCTTC.

This clonotype appeared many times. The gene calls are TRBV5-1 and TRBJ2-7; D perhaps matches TRBD2 (6 bases). The CDR3 totals 15 residues. Germline-derived CDR1 and CDR2 are SGHRS and YFSETQ. The germline V and J ends were trimmed by 3 bases and 5 bases, with 18 bases remaining between them. The CDR3 here is CASSSRRSGGDEQYF. CDR3 nucleotide sequence: TGCGCCAGCAGCTCCCGGAGAAGCGGAGGGGACGAGCAGTACTTC. Full variable domain (missing parts from reference TRBV5-1 and TRBJ2-7): KAGVTQTPRYLIKTRGQQVTLSCSPISGHRSVSWYQQTPGQGLQFLFEYFSETQRNKGNFPGRFSGRQFSNSRSEMNVSTLELGDSALYLCASSSRRSGGDEQYFGPGTRLTVT.

This clonotype turned up a few times. V is TRBV4-3 and J is TRBJ1-1; no definite D call. Germline V gene data show CDR1 as LGHNA and CDR2 as YSLEER. The ends were cut back, 0 bases at V and 1 base at J, with 6 bases in the middle. The CDR3 loop spans 14 amino acids. CDR3 protein: CASSQEEPNTEAFF. For the CDR3, the DNA is TGCGCCAGCAGCCAAGAGGAGCCGAACACTGAAGCTTTCTTT.